This T cell receptor beta chain emerged from a study of T cell changes during pregnancy in multiple sclerosis. Losses at the gene ends were 1 base for V and 7 bases for J; bases not matched to a gene: 17. The germline gives CDR1 LNHNV, CDR2 YYDKDF (reference sequence). The CDR3 extends over 18 amino acids. This clone is deemed medium-sized. Method: immunoSEQ multiplex PCR; TCRdb's copy keeps in-frame clones and lacks some. The sample carries 88,000 or so clones, around 92% recorded once. This sample comprised peripheral blood, obtained before pregnancy. This sequence joins TRBV15 and TRBJ2-7, with TRBD2 identical over 9 bases. This receptor was identified in a female donor with multiple sclerosis, enrolled in a pregnancy study. CDR3 coding DNA: TGTGCCACCAGCAGAGTTGCTAGCGGGAAGAGCAAACGGGAGGAGCAGTACTTC. It is translated as CATSRVASGKSKREEQYF.